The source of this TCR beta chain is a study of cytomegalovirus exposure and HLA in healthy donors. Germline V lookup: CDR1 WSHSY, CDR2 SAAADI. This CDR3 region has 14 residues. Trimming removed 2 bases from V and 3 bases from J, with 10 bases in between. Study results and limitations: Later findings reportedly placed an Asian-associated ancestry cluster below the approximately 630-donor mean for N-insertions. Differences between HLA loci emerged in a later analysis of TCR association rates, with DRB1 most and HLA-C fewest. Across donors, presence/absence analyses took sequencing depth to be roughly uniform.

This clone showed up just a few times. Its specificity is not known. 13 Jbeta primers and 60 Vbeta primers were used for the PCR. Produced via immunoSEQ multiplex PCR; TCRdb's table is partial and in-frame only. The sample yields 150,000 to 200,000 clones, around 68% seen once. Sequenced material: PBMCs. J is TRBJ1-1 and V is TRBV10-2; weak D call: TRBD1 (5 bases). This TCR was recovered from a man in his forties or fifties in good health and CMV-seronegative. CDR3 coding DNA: TGCGCCAGCAGTGAGGCAGGGTGGGACACTGAAGCTTTCTTT. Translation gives CASSEAGWDTEAFF.